This record looks at one T cell receptor (beta chain) sequence and its context. Per the authors' pipeline: Reference gene primer amplification gave estimated nucleated cell counts. The table came from immunoSEQ multiplex PCR; TCRdb's copy has only in-frame clones and leaves some out. D and trimming come from the DNA, and the V and J calls and clone size come from that table. This table holds around 190,000 clones, roughly 86% found once. The data were obtained in a study of blood T cell repertoires in COVID-19. Study overall: The United States, Italy and Spain supplied acute and convalescent COVID-19 samples.

Participant-given clinical history determined each cohort assignment. The CDR3 loop spans 16 amino acids. Germline V gives CDR1 LNHNV, CDR2 YYDKDF (reference sequence). V was shortened by 2 bases and J by 0 bases, with 13 bases between the two germline ends. The chain has TRBV15 and TRBJ1-2; D gene ambiguous. The clonotype was recovered from a man aged 18 to 35 with acute COVID-19. Sequenced sample: PBMCs or T cells enriched from blood (not recorded which). CDR3 loop: CATSRPTEDTNYGYTF. CDR3 in DNA: TGTGCCACCAGCAGACCGACGGAAGACACTAACTATGGCTACACCTTC.